Below are 22 T cell receptor beta chains sequenced from a single sample in a study of shared clonotypes between healthy human individuals (dated by TCRdb to 2019 to 2021). Library prep was done by the immunoSEQ multiplex PCR assay. In TCRdb, the immuneACCESS table is reduced to in-frame sequences with V and J assigned. These tables do not hold every clone; where another copy was compared, an unresolved V gene accounts for under half, and the others remain unexplained. This sample comprises about 670,000 clones, about three quarters of them detected only once. Jointly, the top ten make up about 1.8% of the sample. Material: memory CD4+ T cells sorted from blood. This specimen's cell subset or site label, per the study, means: CD45RA-negative fraction. The receptors come from a woman aged 25 to 39 in good health.

The chain joins TRBV5-6 to TRBJ2-2; maybe TRBD2 (6 bases). V was pared by 4 bases and J by 3 bases, with 13 bases between. Looked up from germline, CDR1 is SGHDT and CDR2 is YYEEEE. CDR3 size: 15 residues. CDR3: CASSRRGTYTGELFF. CDR3 in DNA: TGTGCCAGCAGCCGACGCGGGACCTACACCGGGGAGCTGTTTTTT.

Note on this clone: The same CDR3 also results from other DNA sequences found in this sample. V usage is TRBV5-1 and J usage is TRBJ1-4, with D maybe TRBD1 (6 bases). Between the trimmed V and J ends, which lost 4 bases and 7 bases, there was a span of 14 bases. This CDR3 is 14 amino acids long. Germline V gives CDR1 SGHRS, CDR2 YFSETQ. The CDR3 DNA reads as TGCGCCAGCAGCCTGGGGGCAGGGAGTGAAAAACTGTTTTTT. It codes for CASSLGAGSEKLFF.

The genes are TRBV5-4 and TRBJ1-1; the D gene is possibly TRBD1 (6 bases). Trimming removed 4 bases at V and 1 base at J, with 23 bases between. CDR1 is SGHNT, CDR2 YYREEE, per germline (reference sequence). This CDR3 region has 18 residues. CDR3 nucleotide sequence: TGTGCCAGCAGCCGGACCATCGGACAGCCGACCAAGAACACTGAAGCTTTCTTT. Translating it yields CASSRTIGQPTKNTEAFF.

This chain joins TRBV5-1 and TRBJ2-3; 8 nucleotides match TRBD2. The V gene's germline CDR1 is SGHRS and CDR2 YFSETQ. The CDR3 extends over 14 amino acids. J gave up 3 bases and V 2 bases, and 2 bases lay outside the gene matches. This CDR3 is CASSFGLATDTQYF. CDR3 DNA sequence: TGCGCCAGCAGCTTTGGACTAGCAACAGATACGCAGTATTTT.

This clone was observed once. This chain uses TRBV7-9 with TRBJ2-2; D might be TRBD2 (7 bases). CDR1 is SEHNR, CDR2 FQNEAQ, per germline (reference sequence). The V end lost 3 bases, the J end lost 3 bases, and 17 bases lay between the germline ends. This CDR3 has 17 amino acids. The CDR3 spells CASSFPWREGDTGELFF. The CDR3 nucleotides are TGTGCCAGCAGCTTTCCCTGGAGGGAGGGGGACACCGGGGAGCTGTTTTTT.

The rearrangement joins TRBV6-5 to TRBJ2-3, with a possible D match to TRBD1 (6 bases). Germline V lookup: CDR1 MNHEY, CDR2 SVGAGI. The CDR3 extends over 13 amino acids. The V end lost 7 bases, the J end lost 2 bases, and 10 bases lay between the germline ends. CDR3 sequence reads: CASKDRHTDTQYF. In DNA, the CDR3 is TGTGCCAGCAAGGACAGACACACAGATACGCAGTATTTT.

The chain combines TRBV10-1 with TRBJ2-3, with D possibly TRBD2 on 6 matching bases. The V end was cut by 6 bases, the J end by 4 bases, with 14 bases between. CDR3 size: 14 residues. Germline loops: CDR1 WNHNN, CDR2 SYGVQD (reference sequence). The CDR3 reads CASSDGGVADTQYF. The CDR3 DNA is TGCGCCAGCAGCGACGGGGGAGTGGCAGATACGCAGTATTTT.

This chain links TRBV4-1 with TRBJ2-7; no clear D. Germline V gene data show CDR1 as MGHRA and CDR2 as YSYEKL. V was pared by 3 bases and J by 4 bases, with 4 bases between. The CDR3 sequence is 11 residues long. The chain's CDR3 is CASSHKYEQYF. In nucleotides, the CDR3 is TGCGCCAGCAGCCACAAATACGAGCAGTACTTC.

This chain uses TRBV6-1 with TRBJ2-7, with 11 bases that match TRBD1. J was trimmed by 4 bases and V by 6 bases; bases with no gene match: 8. The CDR3 has 15 amino acids. CDR1 is MNHNS and CDR2 is SASEGT in the germline V gene. The CDR3 loop is CASSDQGTGGYEQYF. The CDR3 DNA reads as TGTGCCAGCAGCGACCAAGGGACAGGGGGATACGAGCAGTACTTC.

The table lists this clone with a few counts. This sample also contains other DNA sequences that code for the same CDR3. The CDR3 DNA sequence: TGCGCCAGCAGCTCTGACTCCAGCTCCTACAATGAGCAGTTCTTC. It specifies CASSSDSSSYNEQFF. The V call is TRBV5-1, the J call TRBJ2-1; D remains ambiguous. CDR3 length equals 15 residues. Germline V CDR1 and CDR2: SGHRS, YFSETQ. The germline V and J ends were trimmed by 3 bases and 0 bases, with 10 bases remaining between them.

This clone came up many times. V usage is TRBV15 and J usage is TRBJ2-2, with 7 bases matching TRBD2. V gave up 1 base and J gave up 6 bases; unmatched junction bases: 2. There are 14 residues in the CDR3. Germline values: CDR1 LNHNV, CDR2 YYDKDF (reference sequence). CDR3 amino acids: CATSRGDYAGELFF. CDR3 bases: TGTGCCACCAGCAGAGGGGACTATGCCGGGGAGCTGTTTTTT. Complete variable domain (other parts from reference TRBV15 and TRBJ2-2): DAMVIQNPRYQVTQFGKPVTLSCSQTLNHNVMYWYQQKSSQAPKLLFHYYDKDFNNEADTPDNFQSRRPNTSFCFLDIRSPGLGDTAMYLCATSRGDYAGELFFGEGSRLTVL.

The J gene is TRBJ2-2, the V gene TRBV19, with D possibly matching TRBD1 (6 bases). The V end was cut by 7 bases, the J end by 4 bases, with 13 bases between. Germline V gene data show CDR1 as LNHDA and CDR2 as SQIVND (reference sequence). The CDR3 extends over 14 amino acids. CDR3 region: CASKRTVATGELFF. The CDR3 region has the DNA TGTGCCAGTAAACGGACAGTAGCCACCGGGGAGCTGTTTTTT. The variable domain in full, with the rest retrieved from reference TRBV19 and TRBJ2-2, is DGGITQSPKYLFRKEGQNVTLSCEQNLNHDAMYWYRQDPGQGLRLIYYSQIVNDFQKGDIAEGYSVSREKKESFPLTVTSAQKNPTAFYLCASKRTVATGELFFGEGSRLTVL.

The table lists this clone with a few counts. The chain recombines TRBV28 with TRBJ2-7; TRBD1 is a possible D gene (5 bases). The CDR3 has 11 amino acids. Trimming removed 3 bases from V and 9 bases from J, with 9 bases in between. The V gene's germline CDR1 is MDHEN and CDR2 SYDVKM. The CDR3 spells CASSLLDTQYF. The CDR3 coding sequence is TGTGCCAGCAGTTTGTTGGACACGCAGTACTTC.

The chain couples TRBV19 to TRBJ1-6, with 7 bases matching TRBD1. Germline V gives CDR1 LNHDA, CDR2 SQIVND (reference sequence). The CDR3 has 16 residues. V lost 6 bases, J lost 13 bases, and 18 bases stayed unmatched. This chain's CDR3 is CASSRTGGTGARPLHF. In nucleotides, the CDR3 is TGTGCCAGTAGCAGGACGGGGGGCACAGGGGCTCGCCCCCTCCACTTT.

This clone has just a few counts. The chain couples TRBV5-1 to TRBJ2-3, with D possibly being TRBD1 (6 bases). Germline lookup yields CDR1 SGHRS and CDR2 YFSETQ. Trimming pared 1 base from V and 0 bases from J, leaving 9 bases between. This CDR3 contains 15 residues. For the CDR3, the DNA is TGCGCCAGCAGCTTGAACAGGGTGAGCACAGATACGCAGTATTTT. Translation gives CASSLNRVSTDTQYF.

V gene TRBV5-1 combines with J gene TRBJ2-7; unclear D gene. Germline V gene data show CDR1 as SGHRS and CDR2 as YFSETQ. The CDR3 consists of 14 residues. V was cut by 2 bases and J by 1 base, with 10 bases left in between. The CDR3 loop reads CASSFPDVSYEQYF. DNA of the CDR3: TGCGCCAGCAGCTTCCCCGACGTGTCCTACGAGCAGTACTTC.

The chain has TRBV27 and TRBJ2-7, with TRBD2 matching over 15 bases. The CDR3 is made up of 13 amino acids. Germline V gives CDR1 MNHEY, CDR2 SMNVEV (reference sequence). V shed 7 bases, J shed 6 bases, and the junction held 1 base outside the gene matches. The CDR3 loop is CASTGLAGGEQYF. DNA of the CDR3: TGTGCCAGCACGGGACTAGCGGGAGGCGAGCAGTACTTC.

This clone turned up a few times. The chain links TRBV27 to TRBJ2-3, with D hard to call. CDR1 MNHEY and CDR2 SMNVEV come from the germline V gene (reference sequence). The V end lost 7 bases, the J end lost 0 bases, and 11 bases lay between the germline ends. The CDR3 is made up of 14 amino acids. This chain's CDR3 is CASKDSSSTDTQYF. The CDR3 DNA reads as TGTGCCAGCAAGGATTCCTCTAGCACAGATACGCAGTATTTT.

In DNA, the CDR3 is TGTGCCAGCAGTAGCGGGGGAGGATCGGCCGACGAGGCTTTCTTT. As protein: CASSSGGGSADEAFF. This chain links TRBV6-6 with TRBJ1-1; tentative D call: TRBD1 (5 bases). V lost 5 bases and J 11 bases, leaving 24 bases between the germline ends. Germline V gives CDR1 MNHNY, CDR2 SVGAGI (reference sequence). This CDR3 has 15 amino acids.

The chain combines TRBV19 with TRBJ2-2; D possibly uses TRBD1 or TRBD2 (5 bases each). Germline V gene lookup returns CDR1 LNHDA and CDR2 SQIVND (reference sequence). V was pared by 0 bases and J by 4 bases, with 9 bases between. The CDR3 length is 15 residues. The CDR3 sequence: CASSIDRGVTGELFF. Written as DNA, the CDR3 is TGTGCCAGTAGTATAGATCGAGGGGTCACCGGGGAGCTGTTTTTT. The variable domain in full, with the rest retrieved from reference TRBV19 and TRBJ2-2, is DGGITQSPKYLFRKEGQNVTLSCEQNLNHDAMYWYRQDPGQGLRLIYYSQIVNDFQKGDIAEGYSVSREKKESFPLTVTSAQKNPTAFYLCASSIDRGVTGELFFGEGSRLTVL.

This clone came up once. V and J are TRBV19 and TRBJ2-1; 11 bases match TRBD2. Looked up from germline, CDR1 is LNHDA and CDR2 is SQIVND (reference sequence). The junction had 4 bases not matched to a gene; V was cut back by 5 bases and J by 4 bases. The CDR3 totals 15 residues. Here the CDR3 DNA reads TGTGCCAGTAGTGTGACTAGCGGGATTTACAATGAGCAGTTCTTC. It codes for CASSVTSGIYNEQFF.

The chain employs TRBV4-1 and TRBJ2-5, with a tentative D call TRBD1 (5 bases). The CDR3 is 12 residues long. The germline V gene encodes CDR1 MGHRA and CDR2 YSYEKL. The germline V and J ends were trimmed by 0 bases and 7 bases, with 6 bases remaining between them. CDR3 protein: CASSQDRGTQYF. As DNA, the CDR3 is TGCGCCAGCAGCCAAGATAGGGGGACCCAGTACTTC.